A selection of T cell receptor beta chains follows, all from one sample in a study of shared clonotypes between healthy human individuals. Assay: immunoSEQ multiplex PCR; the TCRdb copy retains only in-frame clones and omits some. The data hold hundreds of thousands of clones, with 92% observed a single time. Sequenced: naive CD8+ T cells sorted from blood. The receptor source for this set is a man in his thirties or forties in good health. CDR3s include the opening cysteine and the closing phenylalanine or tryptophan. D genes are given only for firm matches. Expanded clones get a size class; other rows say once, few or many, or leave the size out.

d_call j_call clone_size v_call cdr3_nt cdr3_aa
TRBD2 TRBJ2-5 NA TRBV7-9 TGTGCCAGCAGCCCACTAGCGGGAGCCTGGGAGACCCAGTACTTC CASSPLAGAWETQYF
NA TRBJ2-3 NA TRBV27 TGTGCCAGCAGTTTGCGGGTCCCCCAAGTTACTAGCACAGATACGCAGTATTTT CASSLRVPQVTSTDTQYF
NA TRBJ2-1 NA TRBV2 TGTGCCAGCAGTGAATTTCGGGAGAGGGGAAATGAGCAGTTCTTC CASSEFRERGNEQFF
TRBD2 TRBJ2-1 NA TRBV2 TGTGCCAGATCCGGGGGACTAGCGGGACTAAGCTCCTACAATGAGCAGTTCTTC CARSGGLAGLSSYNEQFF
TRBD1 TRBJ2-7 NA TRBV19 TGTGCCAGTACTCCGACAGGGGGCGTCGAGCAGTACTTC CASTPTGGVEQYF
TRBD2 TRBJ2-1 NA TRBV29-1 TGCAGCGTTGAAGATCTTGGGCGGGAGACCTACAATGAGCAGTTCTTC CSVEDLGRETYNEQFF
NA TRBJ2-1 NA TRBV19 TGTGCCAGTAGTATGACAGGTTATCGGCCTGAGCAGTTCTTC CASSMTGYRPEQFF
NA TRBJ2-7 NA TRBV7-9 TGTGCCAGCAGCGAAGCTGGGTCTCTCGAGCAGTACTTC CASSEAGSLEQYF
NA TRBJ2-7 NA TRBV19 TGTGCCAGTAATCCCTTGGGCAGCCCAGACGAGCAGTACTTC CASNPLGSPDEQYF
TRBD2 TRBJ2-1 NA TRBV7-6 TGTGCCAGCAGCTTAGGTAGGACTAGCGGCTACAATGAGCAGTTCTTC CASSLGRTSGYNEQFF
NA TRBJ2-2 NA TRBV4-1 TGCGCCAGCAGCGGGACGATCAACACCGGGGAGCTGTTTTTT CASSGTINTGELFF
NA TRBJ1-2 NA TRBV27 TGTGCCAGCAGTCCGGACGGTCTACCGTATGGCTACACCTTC CASSPDGLPYGYTF
NA TRBJ2-7 NA TRBV5-1 TGCGCCAGCAGAAGTGGCCCCCAAACGGAGCAGTACTTC CASRSGPQTEQYF
TRBD2 TRBJ2-3 NA TRBV9 TGTGCCAGCAGCGTAGAGGGACTAGCGATCAGCACAGATACGCAGTATTTT CASSVEGLAISTDTQYF
NA TRBJ2-7 NA TRBV27 TGTGCCAGCAGGGAGGTCTTCTCCTACGAGCAGTACTTC CASREVFSYEQYF
NA TRBJ1-5 NA TRBV6-1 TGTGCCAGCAGAAAAAGGGCGCAGGAGAATCAGCCCCAGCATTTT CASRKRAQENQPQHF
NA TRBJ2-3 NA TRBV7-9 TGTGCCAGCAGCTTAATTAGCGGATCTAGCACAGATACGCAGTATTTT CASSLISGSSTDTQYF
NA TRBJ2-7 NA TRBV19 TGTGCCAGTAGTATATTAGGACTGTCCTACGAGCAGTACTTC CASSILGLSYEQYF
NA TRBJ2-2 NA TRBV25-1 TGTGCCAGCAGTGAATCCGCGACCACCGGGGAGCTGTTTTTT CASSESATTGELFF
TRBD2 TRBJ2-1 NA TRBV20-1 TGCAGGGGAGCGGGAGGCCTTGAGCAGTTCTTC CRGAGGLEQFF
NA TRBJ2-7 NA TRBV4-1 TGCGCCAGCAGCCAGGCAGAGATGATACCCTACGAGCAGTACTTC CASSQAEMIPYEQYF
NA TRBJ2-1 NA TRBV11-2 TGTGCCAGCAGCTTAGATTTGTACAAGACCGGGCTCCTGGGCAACAATGAGCAGTTCTTC CASSLDLYKTGLLGNNEQFF
NA TRBJ2-5 NA TRBV7-9 TGTGCCAGCAGCCGCCAAGACGCAGGCGAAGAAGAGACCCAGTACTTC CASSRQDAGEEETQYF
TRBD2 TRBJ2-3 NA TRBV28 TGTGCCAGCAGTCAGCGGGATGGCACAGATACGCAGTATTTT CASSQRDGTDTQYF
TRBD2 TRBJ2-2 NA TRBV27 TGTGCCAGCAGTTTAGCGGGAGGGCTGCGGGAGCTGTTTTTT CASSLAGGLRELFF
TRBD2 TRBJ2-3 NA TRBV4-1 TGCGCCAGCAGCCAAGGGACTAGCGGGAGCACAGATACGCAGTATTTT CASSQGTSGSTDTQYF
NA TRBJ2-2 NA TRBV7-8 TGTGCCAGCAGCTTTCAAATGGGGGATACCGGGGAGCTGTTTTTT CASSFQMGDTGELFF
NA TRBJ1-1 once TRBV7-6 TGTGCCAGCAGCTCTAATACCGCGGGGGTCACTGAAGCTTTCTTT CASSSNTAGVTEAFF
NA TRBJ2-7 NA TRBV7-6 TGTGCCAGCAGCTTAGCAGGGGGCGAGCAGTACTTC CASSLAGGEQYF
TRBD2 TRBJ2-1 NA TRBV7-7 TGTGCCAGCAGTGGCGGGAGTTACAATGAGCAGTTCTTC CASSGGSYNEQFF
NA TRBJ2-1 NA TRBV7-6 TGTGCCAGCAGCTTAGATCTAGCCCTCTGGGATGAGCAGTTCTTC CASSLDLALWDEQFF
NA TRBJ2-2 NA TRBV21-1 TGTGCCAGCAGCAATAGTGCCGGTAGCGGGAGCCGGGTTAACACCGGGGAGCTGTTTTTT CASSNSAGSGSRVNTGELFF
NA TRBJ1-1 NA TRBV5-1 TGCGCCAGCAGCTCGGACGGTTTGAACACTGAAGCTTTCTTT CASSSDGLNTEAFF
NA TRBJ1-2 once TRBV6-5 TGTGCCAGCAGTTACTCTAGGCTCGGAGCGAGCGGCTACACCTTC CASSYSRLGASGYTF
TRBD2 TRBJ2-5 NA TRBV7-2 TGTGCCAGCAGGATCAGCGGGAGCGGGGAGACCCAGTACTTC CASRISGSGETQYF
TRBD2 TRBJ2-5 NA TRBV19 TGTGCCAGTAGTCCCCGGCTAGCGGGAGGGTCTTACTCGGAGACCCAGTACTTC CASSPRLAGGSYSETQYF
NA TRBJ2-1 NA TRBV7-3 TGTGCCAGCAGCTTAACGCCGCGCGGGAACTACAATGAGCAGTTCTTC CASSLTPRGNYNEQFF
TRBD2 TRBJ2-2 NA TRBV5-1 TGCGCCAGCAGCTTGGTGACTAGCGGAGTGAACACCGGGGAGCTGTTTTTT CASSLVTSGVNTGELFF
NA TRBJ2-3 NA TRBV2 TGTGCCAGCAGGGGGGACATCTCGGGGTCAGATACGCAGTATTTT CASRGDISGSDTQYF
NA TRBJ2-7 NA TRBV19 TGTGCCACCCGGAAGGCGGAAGGGTCCTACGAGCAGTACTTC CATRKAEGSYEQYF
TRBD2 TRBJ2-1 once TRBV5-1 TGCGCCAGCAGCGAGGGACTAGCGGCATACAATGAGCAGTTCTTC CASSEGLAAYNEQFF
TRBD2 TRBJ2-7 NA TRBV5-6 TGTGCCAGCAGCCCTAGCGGTAGCTCCTACGAGCAGTACTTC CASSPSGSSYEQYF
NA TRBJ1-2 NA TRBV6-6 TGTGCCAGCAGCACACAGGGAAACTATGGCTACACCTTC CASSTQGNYGYTF
TRBD1 TRBJ2-2 NA TRBV5-1 TGCGCCAGCAGCTTATTACATTTTAGGACAGGCAAGCTGGGAACGAACACCGGGGAGCTGTTTTTT CASSLLHFRTGKLGTNTGELFF
TRBD2 TRBJ2-3 NA TRBV7-6 TGTGCCAGCAGCTTAGAGGTAGCGGGGGGCACAGATACGCAGTATTTT CASSLEVAGGTDTQYF
TRBD2 TRBJ2-5 NA TRBV15 TGTGCCACCAGCTTTAAGCGGGAGGCCCCGGAGACCCAGTACTTC CATSFKREAPETQYF
NA TRBJ2-7 NA TRBV28 TGTGCCAGCAGTTTCCAGGGAGCCTACGAGCAGTACTTC CASSFQGAYEQYF
NA TRBJ2-6 NA TRBV5-3 TGTGCCAGAGGCCGCGTCGAGGAGTCTGGGGCCAACGTCCTGACTTTC CARGRVEESGANVLTF
NA TRBJ1-4 NA TRBV18 TGTGCCAGCTCACCAAAGGGGCCCGACAGGTTGGATTACCGAGCAACTAATGAAAAACTGTTTTTT CASSPKGPDRLDYRATNEKLFF
NA TRBJ1-1 once TRBV6-1 TGTGCCAGCAGTGAAGAAGGGTCCCGGGACACTGAAGCTTTCTTT CASSEEGSRDTEAFF
TRBD1 TRBJ2-7 NA TRBV7-9 TGTGCCAGCAGACCCGACAGGGAAATCTCCTACGAGCAGTACTTC CASRPDREISYEQYF
NA TRBJ2-3 few TRBV7-8 TGTGCCAGCAGCTTAGATAGCCAGGATACGCAGTATTTT CASSLDSQDTQYF
TRBD2 TRBJ2-3 NA TRBV4-1 TGCGCCAGCAGCCCCGTCTGGGTAGCGGGAGGACCCAAGGCGCAGTATTTT CASSPVWVAGGPKAQYF
TRBD2 TRBJ2-2 NA TRBV28 TGTGTAGTGAGCGAAGCGGGGGAGCATGCCGGGGAGCTGTTTTTT CVVSEAGEHAGELFF
NA TRBJ2-1 NA TRBV21-1 TGTGCCAGCAGCAAGTCTAGCGTCTCCGCCTACAATGAGCAGTTCTTC CASSKSSVSAYNEQFF